This T cell receptor (beta chain) was identified in a study of blood T cell repertoires in COVID-19. The wider study: Some COVID-19 samples were acute and others convalescent; all came from the United States, Italy and Spain.

The protocol was immunoSEQ multiplex PCR, while the TCRdb copy is restricted to in-frame clones and leaves out a portion. The table lists 150,000 to 200,000 clones, around nine tenths of them singletons. Germline V gene data show CDR1 as MNHNY and CDR2 as SVGAGI (reference sequence). This CDR3 has 13 amino acids. V lost 2 bases, J lost 11 bases, and 15 bases lay in between. This clonotype was sampled from a woman in her seventies with COVID-19, enrolled during active disease. The sequencing sample was made of peripheral blood. The chain carries TRBV6-6 and TRBJ1-1, with a weak D call TRBD1 (6 bases). The CDR3 nucleotides are TGTGCCAGCAGTTACCAGGGGATCGGTACGGCTTTCTTT. Translation: CASSYQGIGTAFF.